This TCR beta chain was sequenced during a study of blood T cell repertoires in COVID-19. Per the original methods: Estimates of nucleated cell counts were drawn from the amplification of reference gene primers. Profiled with immunoSEQ multiplex PCR; TCRdb holds only in-frame clones, not every one. D and trimming were read from the DNA, whereas the V and J calls and clone size are those reported in that table. The table includes over 300,000 clones, 90% detected once. This CDR3 spans 16 amino acids. The V gene's germline CDR1 is SGHVS and CDR2 FNYEAQ. Trimming took 2 bases from V and 7 from J; bases not matched to a gene: 3.

This receptor was taken from a man between 18 and 29 years old with active or convalescent COVID-19. Sample: peripheral blood. V and J are TRBV7-6 and TRBJ1-6, with 12 bases matching TRBD1. The CDR3 sequence is CASSLSGQGANSPLHF. CDR3 DNA: TGTGCCAGCAGCTTATCGGGACAGGGGGCAAATTCACCCCTCCACTTT. Drawing the rest from reference TRBV7-6 and TRBJ1-6, the complete variable domain is GAGVSQSPRYKVTKRGQDVALRCDPISGHVSLYWYRQALGQGPEFLTYFNYEAQQDKSGLPNDRFSAERPEGSISTLTIQRTEQRDSAMYRCASSLSGQGANSPLHFGNGTRLTVT.